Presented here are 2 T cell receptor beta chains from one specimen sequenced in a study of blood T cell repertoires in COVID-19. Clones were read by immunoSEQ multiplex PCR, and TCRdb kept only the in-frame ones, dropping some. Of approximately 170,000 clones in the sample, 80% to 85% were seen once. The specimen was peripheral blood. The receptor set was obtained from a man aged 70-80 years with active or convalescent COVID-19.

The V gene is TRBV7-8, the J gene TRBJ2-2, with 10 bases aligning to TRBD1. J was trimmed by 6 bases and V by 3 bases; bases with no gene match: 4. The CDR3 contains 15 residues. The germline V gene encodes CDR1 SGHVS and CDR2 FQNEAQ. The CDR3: CASSFRDRGAGELFF. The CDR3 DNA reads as TGTGCCAGCAGCTTCCGGGACAGGGGAGCCGGGGAGCTGTTTTTT.

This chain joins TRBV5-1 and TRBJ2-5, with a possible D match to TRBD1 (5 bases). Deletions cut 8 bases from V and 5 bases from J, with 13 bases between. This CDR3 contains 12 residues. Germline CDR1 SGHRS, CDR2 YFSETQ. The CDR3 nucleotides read TGCGCCAGTTCAGTGGGGCGGGAGACCCAGTACTTC. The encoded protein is CASSVGRETQYF.